This record covers a single TCR beta chain. This sample is part of a study of blood T cell repertoires in COVID-19. As for the study in general: Spain, Italy and the United States supplied samples that represented acute and convalescent COVID-19. Sources were T cells, B-cell-depleted T cells, or PBMCs; the material itself was cDNA or gDNA.

Some clones are missing from TCRdb's copy, which holds only in-frame ones; the method was immunoSEQ multiplex PCR. The table records around 250,000 clones, 84% of them present only once. This CDR3 is 17 amino acids long. V lost 1 base, J lost 5 bases, and 11 bases stayed unmatched. The V gene's germline CDR1 is SGHDN and CDR2 FVKESK. The sequence was obtained from a woman aged 40-49 years who had recovered from COVID-19. The specimen was peripheral blood. The chain has TRBV14 and TRBJ2-7; 10 nucleotides agree with TRBD1. CDR3 amino acids: CASSQGAAGQGRHEQYF. In DNA form, the CDR3 reads TGTGCCAGCAGCCAAGGAGCGGCGGGACAGGGGAGGCACGAGCAGTACTTC. Based on the CDR3 plus reference TRBV14 and TRBJ2-7, the full variable domain is EAGVTQFPSHSVIEKGQTVTLRCDPISGHDNLYWYRRVMGKEIKFLLHFVKESKQDESGMPNNRFLAERTGGTYSTLKVQPAELEDSGVYFCASSQGAAGQGRHEQYFGPGTRLTVT.